This T cell receptor beta chain was observed in a study of cytomegalovirus exposure and HLA in healthy donors. The PCR was carried out with 60 Vbeta primers and 13 Jbeta primers. Only in-frame clones appear in the TCRdb table, and some are missing; sequencing was by immunoSEQ multiplex PCR. In the table there are approximately 120,000 clones, about 79% of which are singletons. As to this clone: The same CDR3 can be traced to other DNA sequences in this sample.

The germline CDR1 and CDR2 sequences are KGHSH and LQKENI. The CDR3 is 15 residues long. V lost 6 bases, J lost 5 bases, and 9 bases stayed unmatched. This clonotype was obtained from a man aged 50 to 60 in good health and CMV-seronegative. V and J are TRBV18 and TRBJ1-5, with TRBD1 matching over 8 bases. The material sequenced was PBMCs. CDR3 coding DNA: TGTGCCAGCTCCGTTGGACAGGGCGAGGATCAGCCCCAGCATTTT. Its protein product is CASSVGQGEDQPQHF.